The source of this T cell receptor beta chain is a study of blood T cell repertoires in COVID-19. The table came from immunoSEQ multiplex PCR; TCRdb's copy has only in-frame clones and leaves some out. The sample carries 350,000 to 400,000 clones, nearly 90% recorded once. The table lists this clone with a count of one. With 1 base clipped from V and 3 bases from J, the junction kept 3 bases outside the gene matches. The CDR3 runs 15 residues. Germline CDR1 is LNHDA and CDR2 is SQIVND (reference sequence). Sequenced: peripheral blood. This rearrangement joins TRBV19 to TRBJ2-7, with 10 bases lining up with TRBD2. This receptor was identified in a man between 18 and 35 years old with active or convalescent COVID-19. CDR3 protein: CASSIAGTSVYEQYF. The DNA for the CDR3 is TGTGCCAGTAGTATAGCGGGGACTAGCGTCTACGAGCAGTACTTC.